This T cell receptor (beta chain) was captured by sequencing in a study of human T cells and chemical hapten exposure. Regarding time point: patch test 3, about 24 weeks after DPC sensitization. Treatment reported: therapeutic diphenylcyclopropenone sensitization with weekly scalp DPC. Total RNA was isolated from unfractionated whole blood. In TCRdb, the RACE reads were re-called with MiXCR into one record per CDR3 protein. The sample carries about 190,000 distinct CDR3 sequences, around 25% recorded once. The CDR3 covers 14 residues. This clonotype has just a few counts. The specimen comprised whole blood, sampled in connection with sensitization to the hapten diphenylcyclopropenone (DPC). The chain joins TRBV21-1 to TRBJ2-7. TRBV21-1 is labeled a pseudogene. The clonotype comes from a woman in her forties with alopecia areata. Some clones in this sample may be carry-over from other donors' samples. For the CDR3, the DNA is TGTGCCAGCAGCAAAGCTTGTGAGGACTACGAGCAGTACTTC. Translation: CASSKACEDYEQYF.